What follows are 12 T cell receptor beta chains derived from one specimen sequenced in a study of blood T cell repertoires in COVID-19. Here immunoSEQ multiplex PCR was the method, and the copy in TCRdb shows in-frame clones only, minus some. The sample has about 210,000 clones; around 80% are singletons. The sequencing input was PBMCs or T cells enriched from blood (not recorded which). These receptors were obtained from a man aged 25-45 years with acute COVID-19.

The V call is TRBV9, the J call TRBJ1-5, with D possibly being TRBD1 (5 bases). Trimming left V 0 bases short and J 7 bases short, with 11 bases between. The CDR3 runs 14 residues. CDR1 and CDR2 (germline): SGDLS, YYNGEE. CDR3 loop: CASSVGGGSQPQHF. DNA for the CDR3: TGTGCCAGCAGCGTAGGGGGCGGGAGCCAGCCCCAGCATTTT.

This chain joins TRBV7-9 and TRBJ2-7; a weak D match, TRBD1 (6 bases). Germline assignment: CDR1 SEHNR and CDR2 FQNEAQ (reference sequence). The CDR3 sequence is 15 residues long. V lost 2 bases, J lost 0 bases, and 11 bases lay in between. CDR3 nucleotide sequence: TGTGCCAGCAGCTTATCTTCGGACAGCTCCTACGAGCAGTACTTC. It is translated as CASSLSSDSSYEQYF.

The chain employs TRBV5-4 and TRBJ1-1, with 7 bases matching TRBD1. V lost 4 bases to trimming and J lost 1 base; unmatched junction nucleotides: 7. CDR1 SGHNT and CDR2 YYREEE come from the germline V gene (reference sequence). The CDR3 consists of 15 residues. Here the CDR3 DNA reads TGTGCCAGCAGCCCCCGGACAGGAACGAACACTGAAGCTTTCTTT. This encodes CASSPRTGTNTEAFF.

This chain uses TRBV9 with TRBJ1-1; perhaps TRBD1 as D (5 bases). Germline V lookup: CDR1 SGDLS, CDR2 YYNGEE. The CDR3 sequence is 12 residues long. V lost 0 bases, J lost 8 bases, and 8 bases lay in between. In nucleotides, the CDR3 is TGTGCCAGCAGCGTAGGAGGACACGAAGCTTTCTTT. It translates to CASSVGGHEAFF.

This clone was counted a few times. The chain carries TRBV5-1 and TRBJ1-3; 7 bases match TRBD1. CDR1 is SGHRS, CDR2 YFSETQ, per germline. The CDR3 is 15 residues long. V shed 4 bases, J shed 0 bases, and the junction held 4 bases outside the gene matches. CDR3 nucleotide sequence: TGCGCCAGCAGCATGGACAGGCTCTCTGGAAACACCATATATTTT. Protein: CASSMDRLSGNTIYF.

This chain links TRBV6-2 or TRBV6-3 with TRBJ2-5, with a possible D match to TRBD2 (6 bases). V lost 6 bases, J lost 5 bases, and 22 bases lay in between. The CDR3 sequence is 16 residues long. Per germline, CDR1 MNHEY and CDR2 SVGEGT. CDR3 coding DNA: TGTGCCAGCAGCCCCGTAGGCGGGGCCGACGCCGAGACCCAGTACTTC. It yields the protein CASSPVGGADAETQYF.

The J gene is TRBJ2-5, the V gene TRBV15; D may be TRBD1 (5 bases). Trimming took off 0 bases at V and 7 bases at J, with 9 bases between the two ends. The germline V gene has CDR1 LNHNV and CDR2 YYDKDF (reference sequence). The CDR3 length is 13 residues. This chain's CDR3 is CATSRDQGGTQYF. In nucleotides, the CDR3 is TGTGCCACCAGCAGAGACCAGGGTGGGACCCAGTACTTC.

Only one count was recorded for this clone. The gene calls are TRBV11-2 and TRBJ2-1, with 14 bases that match TRBD2. J lost 15 bases, V lost 1 base, and 8 bases had no gene match. Germline CDR1 is SGHAT and CDR2 is FQNNGV. The CDR3 is 15 residues long. CDR3 region: CASSLAGTSGGPGFF. As DNA, the CDR3 is TGTGCCAGCAGCTTAGCCGGGACTAGCGGGGGCCCAGGGTTCTTC.

This chain connects TRBV9 to TRBJ2-3; possibly TRBD1 for D (5 bases). The CDR3 consists of 15 residues. Trimming left V 0 bases short and J 1 base short, with 9 bases between. Per germline, CDR1 SGDLS and CDR2 YYNGEE. CDR3 DNA: TGTGCCAGCAGCGTAGCTACACAGGGCACAGATACGCAGTATTTT. Its translation: CASSVATQGTDTQYF.

The rearrangement uses TRBV12-3 or TRBV12-4 and TRBJ2-7, with unresolved D. V was pared by 5 bases and J by 4 bases, with 6 bases between. The CDR3 spans 11 residues. CDR3 bases: TGTGCCAGCAGTACCTATTACGAGCAGTACTTC. This encodes CASSTYYEQYF.

The rearrangement links TRBV6-5 to TRBJ1-1; 7 nucleotides agree with TRBD1. Germline assignment: CDR1 MNHEY and CDR2 SVGAGI. V lost 6 bases and J lost 5; bases outside the gene matches: 12. The CDR3 has 15 amino acids. As DNA, the CDR3 is TGTGCCAGCAGACCCCTCGGACAGGTGCATACTGAAGCTTTCTTT. Translation gives CASRPLGQVHTEAFF.

This clone has just one count. V is TRBV7-2 and J is TRBJ1-2; 7 bases agree with TRBD1. The CDR3 totals 13 residues. V dropped 3 bases and J dropped 4; count of bases not matched to a gene: 2. Looked up from germline, CDR1 is SGHTA and CDR2 is FQGNSA. The CDR3 DNA reads TGTGCCAGCAGCTTGGGACAGTCCTATGGCTACACCTTC. Protein product: CASSLGQSYGYTF.